This T cell receptor (beta chain) derives from a study of blood T cell repertoires in COVID-19. Overall study: Samples came from the United States, Italy and Spain, spanning acute and convalescent COVID-19. T cells, B-cell-depleted T cells, or PBMCs provided the cDNA or gDNA that served as material.

The authors' processing: Estimation of nucleated cell counts relied on the amplification of reference gene primers. The protocol was immunoSEQ multiplex PCR, while the TCRdb copy is restricted to in-frame clones and leaves out a portion. Clonal size and the V and J genes are those of that table, whereas D and trimming came from the DNA. The sample consists of 150,000 to 200,000 clones, approximately 85% of them appearing once. V was pared by 0 bases and J by 4 bases, with 9 bases between. The CDR3 has 14 amino acids. CDR1 is MGHRA, CDR2 YSYEKL, per germline. Material for sequencing was peripheral blood. The TCR sequence derives from a man aged 60 to 75 who had recovered from COVID-19. The rearrangement uses TRBV4-1 and TRBJ1-2; possible D gene TRBD1, 5 bases. CDR3 DNA sequence: TGCGCCAGCAGCCAAGATTGGGGGGTCTATGGCTACACCTTC. It encodes CASSQDWGVYGYTF.